This T cell receptor beta chain was captured in a study of blood T cell repertoires in COVID-19. Overall study context: T cells, B-cell-depleted T cells, or PBMCs supplied cDNA or gDNA.

Authors' analysis steps: It was from reference gene primer amplification that nucleated cell counts were estimated. Profiled with immunoSEQ multiplex PCR; TCRdb holds only in-frame clones, not every one. V and J calls and clone size come straight from that table; D and trimming were deduced from the DNA. Of over 350,000 clones listed, roughly 90% are singletons. The V and J ends lost 6 bases and 8 bases, in that order; junction bases with no gene match: 8. Germline V CDR1 and CDR2: SNHLY, FYNNEI. The CDR3 sequence is 15 residues long. This chain joins TRBV2 and TRBJ1-4, with TRBD1 matching 11 bases. This TCR came from a middle-aged woman who had been exposed to COVID-19. Sequencing was carried out using PBMCs or T cells enriched from blood (not recorded which). As DNA, the CDR3 is TGTGCCAGCAGGATACCGGGACAGGGGGAGGAAAAACTGTTTTTT. It is translated as CASRIPGQGEEKLFF.